This TCR beta chain was captured by sequencing in a study of human T cells and chemical hapten exposure. Broader study findings: TCRs at a frequency above 1 in 1000 stayed unchanged with DPC sensitization.

Per germline, CDR1 DFQATT and CDR2 SNEGSKA (reference sequence). The CDR3 consists of 19 residues. V was trimmed by 0 bases and J by 3 bases, leaving 26 bases between them. Turning to this clonotype: Its cognate antigen is unknown.

The library attached unique molecular identifiers to individual cDNA molecules. Study processing details: From roughly 23,000 to 700,000 TCRs were found per sample, with a median of approximately 96,000. Each CDR3 protein is one row after TCRdb ran MiXCR on the RACE reads. For this entry, the V and J calls and clone size follow TCRdb and not the study's own pipeline. This table has some 70,000 distinct CDR3 sequences, approximately 11% appearing once. The time point was: pre-sensitization, week 0. Noted treatment: therapeutic diphenylcyclopropenone sensitization with weekly scalp DPC. Someone pulled total RNA out of unfractionated whole blood.

The rearrangement links TRBV20-1 to TRBJ1-1, with D tentatively TRBD1 (5 bases). This sequence was found in a woman aged 50 to 60 with alopecia areata. Some clones in this sample may be carry-over from other donors' samples. The sample here was whole blood, taken in connection with sensitization to the hapten diphenylcyclopropenone (DPC). CDR3 in DNA: TGCAGTGCTAGAGATGTGTTGACAGACGGAGGATACGGGGACACTGAAGCTTTCTTT. Residues: CSARDVLTDGGYGDTEAFF.